This T cell receptor (beta chain) derives from a study of blood T cell repertoires in COVID-19. Germline V gene sequence: CDR1 SQVTM, CDR2 ANQGSEA. The CDR3 is made up of 12 amino acids. The ends were cut back, 4 bases at V and 4 bases at J, with 10 bases in the middle. The protocol was immunoSEQ multiplex PCR, while the TCRdb copy is restricted to in-frame clones and leaves out a portion. The sample includes fewer than 40,000 clones, roughly 85% of them seen just once. The receptor was isolated from a human donor in a cohort sampled during active COVID-19. The J gene is TRBJ2-5, the V gene TRBV29-1, with D possibly being TRBD1 (5 bases). The sample comprised peripheral blood. The DNA for the CDR3 is TGCAGCGTTGTCGCCGACAGAGAGACCCAGTACTTC. This codes for CSVVADRETQYF. The full variable domain, rest sourced from reference TRBV29-1 and TRBJ2-5, is SAVISQKPSRDICQRGTSLTIQCQVDSQVTMMFWYRQQPGQSLTLIATANQGSEATYESGFVIDKFPISRPNLTFSTLTVSNMSPEDSSIYLCSVVADRETQYFGPGTRLLVL.